The rows below give T cell receptor beta chains drawn from one sample of a study of cytomegalovirus exposure and HLA in healthy donors. Assay used: immunoSEQ multiplex PCR; TCRdb lists only in-frame clones, some missing. The table lists some 170,000 clones, around 80% of them singletons, with roughly 1.6% in the top ten. The sample was PBMCs. The receptors derive from a girl aged 10-17 years in good health and CMV-seropositive. The conserved cysteine and the conserved F or W are not part of the CDR3 here. Each record gives: V gene, J gene, CDR3 protein.

>TRBV7-2|TRBJ2-1
ASSLGKGSGAYNEQF
>TRBV5-4|TRBJ1-2
ASSLVGQGDYGYT
>TRBV27|TRBJ1-5
ASSSRQALMPQPQH
>TRBV7-2|TRBJ2-7
ASSLRAGTGGTEQY
>TRBV5-4|TRBJ2-7
ASSKGLAWAEQY
>TRBV29-1|TRBJ2-7
SRPSVSSYEQY
>TRBV5-6|TRBJ1-2
ASSLAPAENYGYT
>TRBV5-6|TRBJ1-4
ASSLVAGRSEKLF
>TRBV18|TRBJ1-2
ASSPTGGDGYT
>TRBV11-3|TRBJ2-3
ASSWGQTTDTQY
>TRBV9|TRBJ1-1
ASSLTGVNTEAF
>TRBV29-1|TRBJ1-2
SVDSDRDQRGYGYT
>TRBV10-3|TRBJ2-2
AISEPNLMTGDNDGELF
>TRBV6-1|TRBJ2-3
ASSPDRGLDTQY
>TRBV9|TRBJ2-7
ASSFRDRGPEQY
>TRBV7-2|TRBJ2-7
ASSLELVTLHEQY
>TRBV11-1|TRBJ1-5
ASSPSTGCCNQPQH
>TRBV6-5|TRBJ1-2
ASSYSLLTVVEGYT
>TRBV5-8|TRBJ1-1
ASSSRTGALDTEAF
>TRBV27|TRBJ1-1
ASSLRGRGAEAF
>TRBV21-1|TRBJ2-3
ASSRRQGKLTDTQY
>TRBV7-9|TRBJ2-3
ASSSTLGQGTDTQY
>TRBV27|TRBJ1-4
ASSPLDREREKLF
>TRBV11-2|TRBJ1-2
ASSLSRGSYGYT
>TRBV6-1|TRBJ1-1
ASSEVQAISEAF
>TRBV13|TRBJ2-7
ASSFSRSRGPSYEQY
>TRBV6-6|TRBJ2-7
ASKGGRVGSYEQY